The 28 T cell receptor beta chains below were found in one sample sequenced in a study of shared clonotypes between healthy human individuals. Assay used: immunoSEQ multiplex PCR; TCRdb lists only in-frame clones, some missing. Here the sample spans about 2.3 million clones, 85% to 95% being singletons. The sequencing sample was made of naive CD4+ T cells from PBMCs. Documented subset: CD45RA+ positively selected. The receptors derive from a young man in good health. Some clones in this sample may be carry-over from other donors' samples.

The CDR3 is CASSQEWDRGANQPQHF. DNA for the CDR3: TGCGCCAGCAGCCAAGAATGGGACAGGGGGGCCAATCAGCCCCAGCATTTT. This rearrangement joins TRBV4-1 to TRBJ1-5, with 11 bases identical to TRBD1. Germline V gives CDR1 MGHRA, CDR2 YSYEKL. Losses at the gene ends were 0 bases for V and 3 bases for J; bases not matched to a gene: 4. The CDR3 extends over 17 amino acids.

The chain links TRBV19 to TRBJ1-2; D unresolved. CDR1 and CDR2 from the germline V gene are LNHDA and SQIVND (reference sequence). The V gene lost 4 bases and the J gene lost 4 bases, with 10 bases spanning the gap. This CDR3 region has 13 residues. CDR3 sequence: CASSNTPGYGYTF. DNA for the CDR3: TGTGCCAGTAGTAATACGCCGGGCTATGGCTACACCTTC. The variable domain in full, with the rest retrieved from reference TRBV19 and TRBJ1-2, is DGGITQSPKYLFRKEGQNVTLSCEQNLNHDAMYWYRQDPGQGLRLIYYSQIVNDFQKGDIAEGYSVSREKKESFPLTVTSAQKNPTAFYLCASSNTPGYGYTFGSGTRLTVV.

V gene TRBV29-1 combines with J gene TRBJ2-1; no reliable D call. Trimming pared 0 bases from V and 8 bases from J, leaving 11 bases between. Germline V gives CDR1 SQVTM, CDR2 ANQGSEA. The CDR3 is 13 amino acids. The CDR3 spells CSVEDPRRYEQFF. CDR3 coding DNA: TGCAGCGTTGAAGACCCCCGTAGATATGAGCAGTTCTTC.

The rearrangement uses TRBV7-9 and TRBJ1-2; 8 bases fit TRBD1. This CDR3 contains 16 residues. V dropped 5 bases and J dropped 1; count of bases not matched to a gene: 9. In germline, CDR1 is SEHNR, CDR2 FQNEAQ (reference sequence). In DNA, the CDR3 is TGTGCCAGCAGCCGGGCCGGGACAGGCGTTAACTATGGCTACACCTTC. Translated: CASSRAGTGVNYGYTF. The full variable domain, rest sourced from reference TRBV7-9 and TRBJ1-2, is DTGVSQNPRHKITKRGQNVTFRCDPISEHNRLYWYRQTLGQGPEFLTYFQNEAQLEKSRLLSDRFSAERPKGSFSTLEIQRTEQGDSAMYLCASSRAGTGVNYGYTFGSGTRLTVV.

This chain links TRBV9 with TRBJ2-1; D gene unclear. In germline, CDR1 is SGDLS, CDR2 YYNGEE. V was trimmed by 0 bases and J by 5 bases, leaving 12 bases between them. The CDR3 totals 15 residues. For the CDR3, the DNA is TGTGCCAGCAGCGTAGCCCCCGTACCCAACAATGAGCAGTTCTTC. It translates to CASSVAPVPNNEQFF.

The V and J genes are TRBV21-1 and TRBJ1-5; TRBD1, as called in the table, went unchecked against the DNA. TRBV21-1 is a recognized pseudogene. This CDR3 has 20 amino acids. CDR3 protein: CASSKARAFPPSTRNQPQHF. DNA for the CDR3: TGTGCCAGCAGCAAAGCGCGTGCCTTCCCTCCGTCGACAAGAAATCAGCCCCAGCATTTT.

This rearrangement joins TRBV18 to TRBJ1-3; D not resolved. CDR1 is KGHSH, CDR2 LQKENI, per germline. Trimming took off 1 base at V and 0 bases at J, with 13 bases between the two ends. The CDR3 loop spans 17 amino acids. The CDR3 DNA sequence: TGTGCCAGCTCACCACAGGGAGGGCTGGGCTCTGGAAACACCATATATTTT. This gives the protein CASSPQGGLGSGNTIYF. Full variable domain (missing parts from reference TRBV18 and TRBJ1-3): NAGVMQNPRHLVRRRGQEARLRCSPMKGHSHVYWYRQLPEEGLKFMVYLQKENIIDESGMPKERFSAEFPKEGPSILRIQQVVRGDSAAYFCASSPQGGLGSGNTIYFGEGSWLTVV.

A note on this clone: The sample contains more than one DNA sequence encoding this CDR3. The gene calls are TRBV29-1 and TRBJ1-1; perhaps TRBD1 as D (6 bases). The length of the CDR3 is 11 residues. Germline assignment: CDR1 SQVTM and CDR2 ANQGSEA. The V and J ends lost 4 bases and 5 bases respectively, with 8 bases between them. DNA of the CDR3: TGCAGCGTTGGAGGGGGAACTGAAGCTTTCTTT. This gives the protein CSVGGGTEAFF.

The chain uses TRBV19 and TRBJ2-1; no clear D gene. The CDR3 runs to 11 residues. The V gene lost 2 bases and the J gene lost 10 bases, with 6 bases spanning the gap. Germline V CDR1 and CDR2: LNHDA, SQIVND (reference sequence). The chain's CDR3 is CASSIFREQFF. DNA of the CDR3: TGTGCCAGTAGTATATTTCGGGAGCAGTTCTTC.

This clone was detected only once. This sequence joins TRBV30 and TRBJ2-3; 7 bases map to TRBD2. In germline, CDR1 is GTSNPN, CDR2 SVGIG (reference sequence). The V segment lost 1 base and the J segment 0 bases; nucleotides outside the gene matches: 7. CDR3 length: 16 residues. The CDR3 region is CAWSEGTTSSTDTQYF. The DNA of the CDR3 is TGTGCCTGGAGTGAGGGGACTACCTCTAGCACAGATACGCAGTATTTT.

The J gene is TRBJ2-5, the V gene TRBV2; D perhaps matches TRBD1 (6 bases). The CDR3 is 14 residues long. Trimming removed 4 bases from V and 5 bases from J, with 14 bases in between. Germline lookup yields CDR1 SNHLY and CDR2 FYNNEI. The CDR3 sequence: CASSGGGHGETQYF. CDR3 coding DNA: TGTGCCAGCAGTGGAGGGGGACACGGGGAGACCCAGTACTTC.

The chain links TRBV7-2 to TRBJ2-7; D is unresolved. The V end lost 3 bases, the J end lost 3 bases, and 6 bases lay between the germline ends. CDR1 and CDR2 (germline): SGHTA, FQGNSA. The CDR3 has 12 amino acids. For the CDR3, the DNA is TGTGCCAGCAGCTTTATACTCTACGAGCAGTACTTC. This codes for CASSFILYEQYF.

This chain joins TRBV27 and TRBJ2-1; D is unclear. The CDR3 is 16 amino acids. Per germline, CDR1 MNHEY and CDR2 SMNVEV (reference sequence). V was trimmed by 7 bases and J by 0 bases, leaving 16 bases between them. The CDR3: CASTYRPTSSYNEQFF. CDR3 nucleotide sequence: TGTGCCAGCACTTACCGGCCGACAAGCTCCTACAATGAGCAGTTCTTC.

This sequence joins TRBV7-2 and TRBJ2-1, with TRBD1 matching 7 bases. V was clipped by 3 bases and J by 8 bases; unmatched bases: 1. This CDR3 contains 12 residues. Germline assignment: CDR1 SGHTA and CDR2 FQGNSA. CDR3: CASSLTGYEQFF. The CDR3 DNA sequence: TGTGCCAGCAGCTTGACAGGGTATGAGCAGTTCTTC. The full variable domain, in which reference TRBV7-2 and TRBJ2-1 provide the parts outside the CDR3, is GAGVSQSPSNKVTEKGKDVELRCDPISGHTALYWYRQSLGQGLEFLIYFQGNSAPDKSGLPSDRFSAERTGGSVSTLTIQRTQQEDSAVYLCASSLTGYEQFFGPGTRLTVL.

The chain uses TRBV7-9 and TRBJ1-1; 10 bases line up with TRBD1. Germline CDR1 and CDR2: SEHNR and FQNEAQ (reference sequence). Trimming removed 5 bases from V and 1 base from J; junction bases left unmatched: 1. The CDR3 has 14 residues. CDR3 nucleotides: TGTGCCAGCAGCCGGGACAGGGGGAACACTGAAGCTTTCTTT. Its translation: CASSRDRGNTEAFF.

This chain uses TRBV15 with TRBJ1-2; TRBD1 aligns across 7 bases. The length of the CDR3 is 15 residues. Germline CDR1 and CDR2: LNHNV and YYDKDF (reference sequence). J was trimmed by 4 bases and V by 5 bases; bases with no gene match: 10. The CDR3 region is CATSPGGGISYGYTF. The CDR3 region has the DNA TGTGCCACCAGCCCAGGGGGGGGGATCTCCTATGGCTACACCTTC.

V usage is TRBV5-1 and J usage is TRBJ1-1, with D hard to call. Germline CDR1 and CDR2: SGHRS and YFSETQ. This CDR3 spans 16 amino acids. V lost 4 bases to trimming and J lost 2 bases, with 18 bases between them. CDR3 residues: CASSPGFALINTEAFF. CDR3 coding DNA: TGCGCCAGCAGCCCCGGGTTCGCCCTAATCAACACTGAAGCTTTCTTT.

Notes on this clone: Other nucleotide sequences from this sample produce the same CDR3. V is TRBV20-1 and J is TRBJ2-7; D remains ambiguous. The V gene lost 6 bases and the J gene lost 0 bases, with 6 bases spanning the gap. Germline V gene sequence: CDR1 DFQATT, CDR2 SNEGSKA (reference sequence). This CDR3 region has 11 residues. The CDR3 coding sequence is TGCAGTGCGTCAAACTCCTACGAGCAGTACTTC. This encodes CSASNSYEQYF.

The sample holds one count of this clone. As DNA, the CDR3 is TGTGCCAGCGGGCGACAGGGACCTAACTATGGCTACACCTTC. Residues: CASGRQGPNYGYTF. The chain carries TRBV27 and TRBJ1-2; 7 nucleotides line up with TRBD1. After removal of 8 bases from V and 0 bases from J, the junction contained 6 bases not matched to a gene. Germline CDR1 MNHEY, CDR2 SMNVEV (reference sequence). The CDR3 sequence is 14 residues long.

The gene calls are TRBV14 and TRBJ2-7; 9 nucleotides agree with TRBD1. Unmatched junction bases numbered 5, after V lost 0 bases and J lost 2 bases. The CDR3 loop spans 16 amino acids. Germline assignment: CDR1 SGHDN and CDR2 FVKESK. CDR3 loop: CASSQDLGQGPYEQYF. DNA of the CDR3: TGTGCCAGCAGCCAAGACCTGGGACAGGGTCCCTACGAGCAGTACTTC.

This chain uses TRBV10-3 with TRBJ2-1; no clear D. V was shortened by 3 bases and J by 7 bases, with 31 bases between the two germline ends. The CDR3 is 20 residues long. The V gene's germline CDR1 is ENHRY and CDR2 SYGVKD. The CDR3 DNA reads TGTGCCATCAGTGACCGTCGAGCATCGACGAACCATGTTCCTTTTAATGAGCAGTTCTTC. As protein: CAISDRRASTNHVPFNEQFF.

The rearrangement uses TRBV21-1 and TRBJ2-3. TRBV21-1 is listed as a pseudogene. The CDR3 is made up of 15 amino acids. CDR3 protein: CAAQDACRPTDTQYF. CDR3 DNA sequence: TGTGCCGCCCAGGACGCGTGCCGCCCAACAGATACGCAGTATTTT.

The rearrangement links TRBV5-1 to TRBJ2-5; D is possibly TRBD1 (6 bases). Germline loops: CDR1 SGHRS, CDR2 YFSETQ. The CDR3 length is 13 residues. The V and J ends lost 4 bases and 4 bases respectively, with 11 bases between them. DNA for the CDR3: TGCGCCAGCAGCATATCAGGGGTAGAGACCCAGTACTTC. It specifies CASSISGVETQYF. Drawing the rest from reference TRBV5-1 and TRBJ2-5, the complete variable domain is KAGVTQTPRYLIKTRGQQVTLSCSPISGHRSVSWYQQTPGQGLQFLFEYFSETQRNKGNFPGRFSGRQFSNSRSEMNVSTLELGDSALYLCASSISGVETQYFGPGTRLLVL.

The chain's CDR3 is CASSLGPQSTDTQYF. As DNA, the CDR3 is TGTGCCAGCAGCTTAGGTCCACAAAGCACAGATACGCAGTATTTT. V is TRBV7-3 and J is TRBJ2-3; no reliable D call. The CDR3 is 15 amino acids. Trimming removed 2 bases at V and 0 bases at J, with 9 bases between. CDR1 and CDR2 (germline): SGHTA, FQGTGA.

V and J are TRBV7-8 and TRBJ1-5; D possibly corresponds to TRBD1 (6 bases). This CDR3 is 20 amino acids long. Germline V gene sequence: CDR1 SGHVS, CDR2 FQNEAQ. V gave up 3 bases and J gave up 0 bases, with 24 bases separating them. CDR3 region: CASSFHPTDRMSSSNQPQHF. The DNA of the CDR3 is TGTGCCAGCAGCTTTCACCCTACAGACAGGATGAGCAGTAGCAATCAGCCCCAGCATTTT.

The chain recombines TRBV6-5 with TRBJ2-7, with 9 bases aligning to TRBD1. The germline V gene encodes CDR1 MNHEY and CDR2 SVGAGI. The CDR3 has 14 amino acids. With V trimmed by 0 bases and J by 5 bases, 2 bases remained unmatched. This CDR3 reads CASSYSTGGHEQYF. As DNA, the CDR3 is TGTGCCAGCAGTTACTCTACAGGGGGCCACGAGCAGTACTTC.

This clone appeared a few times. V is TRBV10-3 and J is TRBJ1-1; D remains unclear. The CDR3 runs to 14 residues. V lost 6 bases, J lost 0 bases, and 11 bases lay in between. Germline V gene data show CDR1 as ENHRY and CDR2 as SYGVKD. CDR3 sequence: CAIRPVHLNTEAFF. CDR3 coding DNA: TGTGCCATCAGGCCGGTGCATTTGAACACTGAAGCTTTCTTT.

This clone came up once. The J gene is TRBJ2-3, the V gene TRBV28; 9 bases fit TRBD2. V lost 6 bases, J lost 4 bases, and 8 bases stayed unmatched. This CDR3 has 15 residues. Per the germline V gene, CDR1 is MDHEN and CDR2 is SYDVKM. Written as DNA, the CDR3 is TGTGCCAGCAGCCTCAGCGGGAGGCGGGCAGATACGCAGTATTTT. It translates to CASSLSGRRADTQYF.